The clone carrying this TCR beta chain was observed many times. Its antigen is still unknown. This sample stems from a study of spatial heterogeneity in lung cancer. Time point of the sample: sample taken at primary tumor resection. Whole RNA obtained from tumor, nontumor lung or frozen PBMC underwent sequencing without sorting. CDR1 is DFQATT and CDR2 is SNEGSKA in the germline V gene (reference sequence). This CDR3 region has 11 residues. Study-wide results and limits: Blood contained ubiquitous expanded tumor TCRs more at resection than at follow-up.

TCRdb analysed the 5' RACE reads with MiXCR anew, one entry per CDR3 protein. The table shows roughly 100,000 distinct CDR3 sequences, with around 8.6% occurring only once. The chain employs TRBV20-1 and TRBJ1-1; D is ambiguous. The clonotype originates from a male donor with early-stage non-small cell lung cancer. The sample in question was PBMCs, obtained at surgery. CDR3 in amino acids: CLPSSNTEAFF. CDR3 sequence (DNA): TGCCTTCCTAGCTCGAACACTGAAGCTTTCTTT.